The source of this T cell receptor beta chain is a study of Graves' ophthalmopathy and Graves' hyperthyroidism (dated by TCRdb to the late 2010s). Background on the whole study: Peripheral blood was collected at initial diagnosis, before any treatment. In total, around 130 blood samples were TCR-sequenced: approximately 42 ophthalmopathy, some 75 hyperthyroidism and approximately 17 hyperthyroidism-to-ophthalmopathy patients. Following sampling, methimazole starting at 30 mg daily was administered to hyperthyroidism patients, and high-dose intravenous methylprednisolone was administered to ophthalmopathy patients. In about 6 hyperthyroidism patients, T-cell repertoires of thyroid tissue and blood were compared. For training and testing, the 80 to 100 patients in the discovery cohort were randomly divided in a 7:3 ratio. To explore V-J signatures that separate ophthalmopathy from hyperthyroidism, a discovery set of about 100 patients was enrolled, consisting of about 45 with ophthalmopathy and fewer than 60 with stable hyperthyroidism. For independent validation, a separate cohort was made up of fewer than 20 hyperthyroidism patients plus 17 patients who later progressed from hyperthyroidism to ophthalmopathy. To tell Graves' ophthalmopathy apart from Graves' hyperthyroidism, and to predict which patients would progress to ophthalmopathy, the study relied on TCR beta repertoire signatures.

According to the germline V gene, CDR1 reads SQVTM and CDR2 reads ANQGSEA. Inclusive of the bounding cysteine and phenylalanine, the CDR3 is 13 residues long. Of the read, only the CDR3 DNA is kept; its 39 bases are in frame from base 1. The junction shows trimming of 7 bases on V and 1 base on J, and the gene matches do not reach 1 base of it. Concerning this clonotype: No antigen is known for it. Per-base qualities were not stored, and no clone one base away is much larger.

Ophthalmopathy patients had moderately to severely active disease, Clinical Activity Score of at least 3, NOSPECS grade of at least 4, and disease duration under 3 months. Patients with other autoimmune diseases, uncontrolled infections, pregnancy or lactation were excluded. Diagnosis was based on clinical symptoms, serum thyroxine, TRAb, thyroid ultrasound and orbital computed tomography. Using Ficoll-Paque density gradient centrifugation, PBMCs were isolated from 9 to 10 ml of fresh peripheral blood. Trizol reagent was used to extract the total RNA, and its quality was then checked on an Agilent 2100 Bioanalyzer. Findings and caveats that apply to the study as a whole: In validation, the model predicted ophthalmopathy progression with over 60% sensitivity and roughly 72% specificity; some 13 predicted patients were CT-confirmed with GO in a median of approximately 6.5 months. Among expanded thyroid clonotypes with frequency above 0.001, most also showed up in blood, which suggests that blood repertoires may reflect the thyroid immune response. Sample size was not predetermined statistically, and investigators were not blinded to group allocation. In cross-validation, the 13-signature model distinguished ophthalmopathy from stable hyperthyroidism with around 90% sensitivity and roughly 81% specificity, while in the test set the corresponding values were about 80% and 75%.

For repertoire sequencing, TCR beta CDR3 regions were amplified from RNA transcripts. HTBI primers and the Qiagen OneStep RT-PCR kit were used in a first-round RT-PCR, which was followed by a second-round multiplex PCR, size selection and purification. Libraries were sequenced on an Illumina HiSeq2000 using paired-end 100 bp reads. For the original study's pipeline: SOAPnuke was used to process the reads, removing any read that contained adapters or uncalled bases, had a mean Phred below 15, or lacked an exact match to the constant primer or identifier. COPE v1.2.5 was used to merge the high-quality paired reads. Clonotypes were defined as unique nucleotide sequences and were aligned to IMGT TRB V, D and J references using MiTCR v1.1. The analysis was limited to V-J combinations with a frequency above 0.0001, which together covered 98% to 99.2% of repertoires. For each V-J combination, a TCR clonal expansion and chaos score was defined as the ratio of F50 clonal expansion to chaos observed in the TCRdist matrix. Welch's t-statistics and random forest were used to reduce the features to some 13 V-J combinations, which were then used as input to a naive Bayes classifier. The Morisita-Horn index was used to measure how similar the thyroid and blood repertoires were. TCRdb reanalyzed the raw reads on its own, using fastp at Q25 for trimming and MiXCR for clone calling, and kept in-frame beta chains. One record per CDR3 amino acid sequence lists the most common genes and DNA. The V and J calls come from TCRdb's annotation, not from the publication. This sample comprises about 210,000 distinct CDR3 sequences, approximately 29% of them detected only once. Approximately 8.6% of the sample is in the top ten clones.

The V and J segments used are TRBV29-1 and TRBJ2-5; 12 of the junction bases match TRBD2. This TCR was sampled from a man between 50 and 59 years old with Graves' ophthalmopathy. Donor details come from another sample of the same person, matched by shared clones. Sequences were obtained from peripheral blood. The DNA sequence is given as TGCAGCGCTAGCGGGAGGGCCCAAGAGACCCAGTACTTC. Translated, it reads CSASGRAQETQYF.